The 4 T cell receptor beta chains below come from one sample, sequenced in a study of shared T cell receptors in the human thymus. Clones were read by immunoSEQ multiplex PCR, and TCRdb kept only the in-frame ones, dropping some. The sample gives 550,000 to 800,000 clones, approximately 83% of which show up once; under 0.012% is in the top ten. These records were also assigned to another study, of human thymus T cells.

The specimen sequenced was thymocytes. These receptors originate from a girl less than two years old with a congenital heart defect.

The J gene is TRBJ2-3, the V gene TRBV25-1, with unresolved D. Germline V gene lookup returns CDR1 MGHDK and CDR2 SYGVNS. The CDR3 runs 14 residues. V lost 3 bases and J 2 bases, leaving 9 bases between the germline ends. This CDR3 is CASSDYRDTDTQYF. DNA of the CDR3: TGTGCCAGCAGTGATTACAGAGACACAGATACGCAGTATTTT.

The gene calls are TRBV18 and TRBJ1-5, with TRBD1 matching over 8 bases. The CDR3 length is 16 residues. The V gene end was trimmed by 1 base and the J gene end by 7 bases; junction bases not matched to a gene: 9. The germline V gene encodes CDR1 KGHSH and CDR2 LQKENI. CDR3 bases: TGTGCCAGCTCACCACGGCCCCCAAACAGGGGGCAGCCCCAGCATTTT. This codes for CASSPRPPNRGQPQHF.

This chain joins TRBV7-8 and TRBJ2-7; weak D call: TRBD2 (5 bases). The ends were cut back, 4 bases at V and 4 bases at J, with 14 bases in the middle. Germline V lookup: CDR1 SGHVS, CDR2 FQNEAQ. The CDR3 is 14 residues long. The CDR3 coding sequence is TGTGCCAGCAGCTCATTGACGGACTCATACGAGCAGTACTTC. It translates to CASSSLTDSYEQYF. The variable domain in full, with the rest retrieved from reference TRBV7-8 and TRBJ2-7, is GAGVSQSPRYKVAKRGQDVALRCDPISGHVSLFWYQQALGQGPEFLTYFQNEAQLDKSGLPSDRFFAERPEGSVSTLKIQRTQQEDSAVYLCASSSLTDSYEQYFGPGTRLTVT.

This chain joins TRBV27 and TRBJ1-2; D ambiguous. The germline CDR1 and CDR2 sequences are MNHEY and SMNVEV (reference sequence). Trimming took 0 bases from V and 8 from J, leaving 19 bases between them. There are 16 residues in the CDR3. In DNA, the CDR3 is TGTGCCAGCAGTTTATCATCGACGGAGTGCCCGGGGGGCTACACCTTC. Amino acid sequence: CASSLSSTECPGGYTF.